The clone carrying this TCR beta chain was counted a few times. No antigen is known for it. TCRdb redid the calling of the 5' RACE reads with MiXCR, one entry per CDR3 protein. The sample consists of 450,000 or so distinct CDR3 sequences, over 12% of them appearing once. CDR1 is GTSNPN and CDR2 is SVGIG in the germline V gene (reference sequence). Between the trimmed V and J ends, which lost 2 bases and 13 bases, there was a span of 15 bases. The CDR3 extends over 12 amino acids. These data originate in a study of identical twins. Study-wide findings and caveats: The presence of invariant MAIT and iNKT cells could partly confound analyses of zero-insertion sequences.

These data were likewise used in another study, on yellow fever vaccine responses in identical twins.

The TCR was taken from a woman between 18 and 29 years old in good health. The chain joins TRBV30 to TRBJ2-4, with D hard to call. Sequencing input: CD4+ T cells sorted from blood. The DNA for the CDR3 is TGTGCCTGGAGTAAATCTCTCCGGGTACAGTACTTC. Residues: CAWSKSLRVQYF.